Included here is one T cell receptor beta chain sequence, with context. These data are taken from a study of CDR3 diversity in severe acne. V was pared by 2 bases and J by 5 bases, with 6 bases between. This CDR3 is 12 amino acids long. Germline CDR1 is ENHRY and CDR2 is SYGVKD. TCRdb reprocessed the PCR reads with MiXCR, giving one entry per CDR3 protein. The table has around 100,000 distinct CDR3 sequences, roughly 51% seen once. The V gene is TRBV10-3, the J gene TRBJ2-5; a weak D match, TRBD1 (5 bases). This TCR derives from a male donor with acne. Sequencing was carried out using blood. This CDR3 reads CAISEPGETQYF. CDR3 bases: TGTGCCATCAGTGAGCCAGGGGAGACCCAGTACTTC.